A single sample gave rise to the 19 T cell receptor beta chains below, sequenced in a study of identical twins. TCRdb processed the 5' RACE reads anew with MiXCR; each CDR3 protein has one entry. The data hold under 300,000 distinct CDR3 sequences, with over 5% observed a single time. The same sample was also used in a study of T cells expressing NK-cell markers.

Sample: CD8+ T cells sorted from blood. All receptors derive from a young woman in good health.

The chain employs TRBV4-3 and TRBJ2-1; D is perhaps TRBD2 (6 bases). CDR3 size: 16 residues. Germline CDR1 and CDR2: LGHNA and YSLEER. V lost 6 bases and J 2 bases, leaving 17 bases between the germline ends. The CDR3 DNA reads TGCGCCAGCAGTCGCAAAGCGGGCCCTGCCTACAATGAGCAGTTCTTC. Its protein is CASSRKAGPAYNEQFF.

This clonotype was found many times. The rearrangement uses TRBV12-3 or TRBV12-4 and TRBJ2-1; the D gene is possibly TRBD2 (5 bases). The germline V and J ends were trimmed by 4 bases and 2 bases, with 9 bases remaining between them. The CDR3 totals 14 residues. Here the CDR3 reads CASSWSSPYNEQFF. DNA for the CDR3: TGTGCCAGCAGTTGGTCTAGCCCCTACAATGAGCAGTTCTTC.

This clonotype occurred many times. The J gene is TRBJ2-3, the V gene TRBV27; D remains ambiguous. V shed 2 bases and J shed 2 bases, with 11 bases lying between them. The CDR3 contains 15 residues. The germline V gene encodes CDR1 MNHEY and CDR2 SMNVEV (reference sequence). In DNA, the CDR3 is TGTGCCAGCAGTTTAGTATACTCGTCCACAGATACGCAGTATTTT. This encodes CASSLVYSSTDTQYF.

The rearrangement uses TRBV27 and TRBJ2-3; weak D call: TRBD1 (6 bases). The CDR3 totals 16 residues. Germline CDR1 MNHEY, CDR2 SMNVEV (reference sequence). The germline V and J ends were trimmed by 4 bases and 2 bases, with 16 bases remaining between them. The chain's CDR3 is CASSSTTGLITDTQYF. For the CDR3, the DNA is TGTGCCAGCAGTTCGACCACAGGGTTGATCACAGATACGCAGTATTTT.

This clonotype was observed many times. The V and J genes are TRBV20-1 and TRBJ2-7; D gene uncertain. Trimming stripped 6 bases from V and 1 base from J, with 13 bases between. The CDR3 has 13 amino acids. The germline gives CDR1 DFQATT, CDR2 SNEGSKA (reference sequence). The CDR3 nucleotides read TGCAGTGCGGGCCTCGGGTCGTCCTACGAGCAGTACTTC. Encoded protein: CSAGLGSSYEQYF.

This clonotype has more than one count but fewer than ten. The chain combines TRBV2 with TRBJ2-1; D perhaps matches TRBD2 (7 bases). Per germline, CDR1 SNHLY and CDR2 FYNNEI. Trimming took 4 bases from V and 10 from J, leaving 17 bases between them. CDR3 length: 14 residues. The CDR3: CASSGLGGAWEQFF. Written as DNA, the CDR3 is TGTGCCAGCAGTGGACTAGGGGGGGCATGGGAGCAGTTCTTC.

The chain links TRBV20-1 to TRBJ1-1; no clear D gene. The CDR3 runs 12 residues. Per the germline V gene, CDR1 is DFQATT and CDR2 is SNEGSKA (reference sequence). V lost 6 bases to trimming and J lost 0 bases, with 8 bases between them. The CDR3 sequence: CSARQVNTEAFF. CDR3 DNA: TGCAGTGCAAGGCAGGTGAACACTGAAGCTTTCTTT.

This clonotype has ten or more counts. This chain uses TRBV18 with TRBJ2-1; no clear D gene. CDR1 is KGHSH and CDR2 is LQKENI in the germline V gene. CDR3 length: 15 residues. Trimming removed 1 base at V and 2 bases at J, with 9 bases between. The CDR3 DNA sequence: TGTGCCAGCTCACCACGGGTGTCTCCCTACAATGAGCAGTTCTTC. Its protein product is CASSPRVSPYNEQFF.

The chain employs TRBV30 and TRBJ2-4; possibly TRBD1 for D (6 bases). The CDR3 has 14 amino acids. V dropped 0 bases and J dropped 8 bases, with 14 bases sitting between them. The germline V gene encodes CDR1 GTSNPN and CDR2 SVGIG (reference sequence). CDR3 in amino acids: CAWSVGTGQDIQYF. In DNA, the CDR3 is TGTGCCTGGAGTGTCGGTACAGGGCAGGACATTCAGTACTTC.

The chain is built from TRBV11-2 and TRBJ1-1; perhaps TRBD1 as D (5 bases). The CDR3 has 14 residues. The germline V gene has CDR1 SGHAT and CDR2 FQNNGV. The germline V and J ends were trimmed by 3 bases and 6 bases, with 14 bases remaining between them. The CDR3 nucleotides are TGTGCCAGCAGCTTCGAGGGGACGATGGCTGAAGCTTTCTTT. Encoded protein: CASSFEGTMAEAFF.

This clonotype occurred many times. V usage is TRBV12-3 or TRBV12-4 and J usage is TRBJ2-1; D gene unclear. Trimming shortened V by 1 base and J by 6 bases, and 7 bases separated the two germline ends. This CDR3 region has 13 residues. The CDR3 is CASSLGTPNEQFF. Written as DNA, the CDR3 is TGTGCCAGCAGTTTAGGGACCCCCAATGAGCAGTTCTTC.

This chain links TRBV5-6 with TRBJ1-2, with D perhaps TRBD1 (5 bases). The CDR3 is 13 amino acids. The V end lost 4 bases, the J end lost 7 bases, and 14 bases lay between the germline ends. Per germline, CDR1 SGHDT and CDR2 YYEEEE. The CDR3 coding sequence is TGTGCCAGCAGCGGCGGGGCCCTTTCTGGCTACACCTTC. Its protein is CASSGGALSGYTF.

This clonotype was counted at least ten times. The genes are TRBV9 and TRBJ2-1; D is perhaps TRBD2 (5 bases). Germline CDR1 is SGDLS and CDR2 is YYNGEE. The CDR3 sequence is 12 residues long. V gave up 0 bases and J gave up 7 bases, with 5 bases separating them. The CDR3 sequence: CASSVGRNEQFF. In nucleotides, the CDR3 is TGTGCCAGCAGCGTAGGGAGGAATGAGCAGTTCTTC. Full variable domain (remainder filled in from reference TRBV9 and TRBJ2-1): DSGVTQTPKHLITATGQRVTLRCSPRSGDLSVYWYQQSLDQGLQFLIQYYNGEERAKGNILERFSAQQFPDLHSELNLSSLELGDSALYFCASSVGRNEQFFGPGTRLTVL.

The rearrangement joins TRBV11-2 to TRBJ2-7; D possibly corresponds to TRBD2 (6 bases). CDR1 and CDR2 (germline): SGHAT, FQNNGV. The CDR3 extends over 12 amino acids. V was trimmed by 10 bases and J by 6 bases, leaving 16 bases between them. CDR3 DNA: TGTGCCATGATCAGAAGGGGACTCGAGCAGTACTTC. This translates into CAMIRRGLEQYF.

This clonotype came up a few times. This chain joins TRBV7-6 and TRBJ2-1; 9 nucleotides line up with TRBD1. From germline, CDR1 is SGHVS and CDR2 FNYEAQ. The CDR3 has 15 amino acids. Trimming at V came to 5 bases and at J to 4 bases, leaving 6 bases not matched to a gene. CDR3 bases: TGTGCCAGCAGCCCCGGGACAGGGCGTTACAATGAGCAGTTCTTC. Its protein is CASSPGTGRYNEQFF.

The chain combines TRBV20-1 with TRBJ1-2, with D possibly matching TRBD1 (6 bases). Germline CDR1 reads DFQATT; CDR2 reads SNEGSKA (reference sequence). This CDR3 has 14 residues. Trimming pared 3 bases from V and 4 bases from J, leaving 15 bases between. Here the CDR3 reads CSARAIQGGYGYTF. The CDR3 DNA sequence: TGCAGTGCTAGGGCGATACAGGGTGGCTATGGCTACACCTTC.

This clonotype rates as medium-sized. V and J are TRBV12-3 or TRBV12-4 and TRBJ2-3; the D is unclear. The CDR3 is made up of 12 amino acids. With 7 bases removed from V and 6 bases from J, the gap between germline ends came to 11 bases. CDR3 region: CASTLGEDTQYF. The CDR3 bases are TGTGCCAGCACCCTTGGCGAGGATACGCAGTATTTT.

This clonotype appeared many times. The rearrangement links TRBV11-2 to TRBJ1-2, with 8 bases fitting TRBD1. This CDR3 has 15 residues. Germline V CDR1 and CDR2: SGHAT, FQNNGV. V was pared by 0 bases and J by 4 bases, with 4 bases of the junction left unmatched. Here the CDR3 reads CASSLDPTGAYGYTF. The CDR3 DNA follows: TGTGCCAGCAGCTTAGACCCGACAGGGGCCTATGGCTACACCTTC.

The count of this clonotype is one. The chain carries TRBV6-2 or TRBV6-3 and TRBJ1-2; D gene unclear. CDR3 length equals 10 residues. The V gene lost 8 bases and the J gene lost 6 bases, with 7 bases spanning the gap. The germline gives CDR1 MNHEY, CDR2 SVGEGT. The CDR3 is CASGSDGYTF. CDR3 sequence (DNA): TGTGCCAGCGGATCTGATGGCTACACCTTC.